The 15 T cell receptor beta chains below were found in one sample sequenced in a study of response to subunit inactivated influenza vaccine. TCRdb re-analysed the RT-PCR reads in MiXCR, keeping a single row per CDR3 protein. The table lists fewer than 250,000 distinct CDR3 sequences, around 14% of them singletons. The specimen was CD8+ T cells sorted from PBMCs, collected roughly 5 days after vaccination. The receptors were gathered from a man aged 45-65 years who received an inactivated influenza vaccine.

V gene TRBV6-1 combines with J gene TRBJ2-4; no definite D call. CDR3 length: 14 amino acids. CDR1 MNHNS and CDR2 SASEGT come from the germline V gene. V was shortened by 5 bases and J by 9 bases, with 17 bases between the two germline ends. The CDR3 loop is CASSPHDGNPIQYF. The CDR3 DNA is TGTGCCAGCAGTCCACACGACGGTAACCCCATTCAGTACTTC.

This clonotype was observed a handful of times. J is TRBJ1-2 and V is TRBV24-1; TRBD1 might be the D (6 bases). The germline gives CDR1 KGHDR, CDR2 SFDVKD. The CDR3 runs 14 residues. V gave up 3 bases and J gave up 6 bases, with 13 bases separating them. DNA of the CDR3: TGTGCCACCAGTGATCCAGGGCAGGGGCATGGCTACACCTTC. Protein sequence: CATSDPGQGHGYTF.

This clonotype was picked up a small number of times. CDR3 nucleotide sequence: TGCAGTGCTAGTATCCTAGCGGGGCTAATCTCCTACAATGAGCAGTTCTTC. Translation: CSASILAGLISYNEQFF. V usage is TRBV20-1 and J usage is TRBJ2-1, with 9 positions matching TRBD2. V gave up 3 bases and J gave up 0 bases; unmatched junction bases: 9. The CDR3 sequence is 17 residues long. In germline, CDR1 is DFQATT, CDR2 SNEGSKA (reference sequence).

This clonotype was seen a few times. The V and J genes are TRBV4-3 and TRBJ2-7; TRBD2 matches 9 bases. This CDR3 contains 16 residues. With 0 bases clipped from V and 3 bases from J, the junction kept 6 bases outside the gene matches. CDR1 is LGHNA and CDR2 is YSLEER in the germline V gene. The CDR3 sequence is CASSQDRGSGSYEQYF. CDR3 bases: TGCGCCAGCAGCCAAGATAGGGGTAGCGGGAGCTACGAGCAGTACTTC.

This clonotype was counted only a few times. The chain is built from TRBV28 and TRBJ2-1; TRBD2 matches at 7 bases. V dropped 6 bases and J dropped 7; count of bases not matched to a gene: 9. The CDR3 has 14 amino acids. Per germline, CDR1 MDHEN and CDR2 SYDVKM. CDR3: CASSTTGTTNEQFF. CDR3 in DNA: TGTGCCAGCAGCACCACCGGGACTACAAATGAGCAGTTCTTC.

This clonotype was found a few times. The V call is TRBV13, the J call TRBJ2-3; D uncertain. The germline CDR1 and CDR2 sequences are PRHDT and FYEKMQ (reference sequence). Trimming pared 4 bases from V and 6 bases from J, leaving 8 bases between. The CDR3 length is 12 residues. In DNA, the CDR3 is TGTGCCAGCAGCTCCGAAGCCGATACGCAGTATTTT. As protein: CASSSEADTQYF.

The chain recombines TRBV7-2 with TRBJ2-7, with unresolved D. The CDR3 is made up of 15 amino acids. Germline loops: CDR1 SGHTA, CDR2 FQGNSA. Trimming removed 0 bases from V and 4 bases from J, with 13 bases in between. CDR3 in amino acids: CASSLAGWARYEQYF. The CDR3 nucleotides read TGTGCCAGCAGCTTAGCGGGGTGGGCTAGGTACGAGCAGTACTTC. Filled out from reference TRBV7-2 and TRBJ2-7, the complete variable domain reads GAGVSQSPSNKVTEKGKDVELRCDPISGHTALYWYRQSLGQGLEFLIYFQGNSAPDKSGLPSDRFSAERTGGSVSTLTIQRTQQEDSAVYLCASSLAGWARYEQYFGPGTRLTVT.

This clonotype was detected a few times. The chain carries TRBV7-8 and TRBJ2-7; 9 nucleotides match TRBD2. V was clipped by 5 bases and J by 3 bases; unmatched bases: 8. Germline V lookup: CDR1 SGHVS, CDR2 FQNEAQ. The CDR3 covers 15 residues. The chain's CDR3 is CASSAGLAGLYEQYF. DNA for the CDR3: TGTGCCAGCAGCGCGGGACTAGCAGGACTCTACGAGCAGTACTTC.

In this sample, this clonotype turned up a few times. The rearrangement links TRBV7-9 to TRBJ2-2; TRBD2 is a possible D gene (5 bases). Germline-derived CDR1 and CDR2 are SEHNR and FQNEAQ (reference sequence). Trimming stripped 8 bases from V and 3 bases from J, with 10 bases between. The CDR3 sequence is 13 residues long. The CDR3 DNA reads TGTGCCAGCTTTACTAGGTACACCGGGGAGCTGTTTTTT. Amino acids: CASFTRYTGELFF.

The rearrangement joins TRBV28 to TRBJ2-1; 8 bases are shared with TRBD1. The CDR3 sequence is 17 residues long. Trimming took 3 bases from V and 0 from J; bases not matched to a gene: 7. Germline V CDR1 and CDR2: MDHEN, SYDVKM. Here the CDR3 DNA reads TGTGCCAGCAGTTTCCCCCTCGGACAGGGCTCCTACAATGAGCAGTTCTTC. Residues: CASSFPLGQGSYNEQFF.

This clonotype was counted a few times. The chain has TRBV27 and TRBJ1-4; a possible D gene is TRBD1 (6 bases). V was trimmed by 3 bases and J by 4 bases, leaving 12 bases between them. The CDR3 loop spans 15 amino acids. The germline CDR1 and CDR2 sequences are MNHEY and SMNVEV (reference sequence). CDR3 region: CASSFGGPGNEKLFF. CDR3 nucleotides: TGTGCCAGCAGTTTTGGGGGGCCTGGTAATGAAAAACTGTTTTTT.

The V and J genes are TRBV30 and TRBJ2-7; D gene unclear. Trimming stripped 1 base from V and 6 bases from J, with 13 bases between. The CDR3 extends over 13 amino acids. The germline V gene encodes CDR1 GTSNPN and CDR2 SVGIG (reference sequence). CDR3 sequence (DNA): TGTGCCTGGAGTGAAGACCTAGGATTCGAGCAGTACTTC. Its protein is CAWSEDLGFEQYF.

The rearrangement links TRBV7-9 to TRBJ2-7; D unresolved. Trimming left V 8 bases short and J 5 bases short, with 7 bases between. The CDR3 loop spans 10 amino acids. Germline CDR1 reads SEHNR; CDR2 reads FQNEAQ (reference sequence). In nucleotides, the CDR3 is TGTGCCAGCGCCCAGGACGAGCAGTACTTC. It encodes CASAQDEQYF.

This clonotype appeared a few times. This chain uses TRBV19 with TRBJ2-1, with 9 bases matching TRBD2. The CDR3 extends over 16 amino acids. Germline loops: CDR1 LNHDA, CDR2 SQIVND (reference sequence). Germline trimming cut 2 bases from V and 4 bases from J; bases unmatched to any gene: 6. The CDR3 spells CASSILSGGPYNEQFF. The CDR3 nucleotides are TGTGCCAGTAGTATACTGAGCGGGGGGCCGTACAATGAGCAGTTCTTC.

As concerns this clonotype: The junction departs from germline at one end; a sequencing error may be responsible. The chain uses TRBV19 and TRBJ1-5, with a tentative D call TRBD1 (6 bases). This CDR3 contains 17 residues. Germline V gives CDR1 LNHDA, CDR2 SQIVND (reference sequence). This CDR3 reads CASSIPFQGPSLPPQHF. The CDR3 DNA is TGTGCCAGTAGTATCCCGTTTCAGGGGCCCTCCCTACCGCCCCAACATTTT.